The clone carrying this T cell receptor (beta chain) was recorded a few times. Per germline, CDR1 SGHTS and CDR2 YDEGEE. This CDR3 comprises 13 residues. The V end lost 2 bases, the J end lost 6 bases, and 11 bases lay between the germline ends. This entry belongs to a study of cytomegalovirus exposure and HLA in healthy donors. Although they were nominally healthy when sampled, donors likely had unrecorded immune exposures. The PCR made use of 60 Vbeta and 13 Jbeta primers. The protocol was immunoSEQ multiplex PCR, while the TCRdb copy is restricted to in-frame clones and leaves out a portion. In the table there are around 200,000 clones, under 85% of which are singletons.

The sequencing sample was made of PBMCs. V usage is TRBV5-8 and J usage is TRBJ1-1, with no clear D. The TCR comes from a woman aged 18-30 years in good health and CMV-seronegative. The CDR3 DNA follows: TGTGCCAGCAGCTTCATCGGGTTTGCTGAAGCTTTCTTT. This translates into CASSFIGFAEAFF.